One sample yielded the 8 T cell receptor beta chains listed below, sequenced in a study of neoadjuvant anti-PD-1 for oral cavity cancer. The assay was immunoSEQ multiplex PCR, and TCRdb's table has in-frame clones only and misses some. The sample records over 11,000 clones, 70% to 80% being singletons. Source: PBMCs, taken before nivolumab (anti-PD-1) treatment. The origin of the receptors is a person aged 35 to 85 with oral cavity squamous cell carcinoma.

The chain uses TRBV2 and TRBJ2-5, with TRBD2 matching 16 bases. In germline, CDR1 is SNHLY, CDR2 FYNNEI. V was clipped by 4 bases and J by 4 bases; unmatched bases: 6. This CDR3 is 17 amino acids long. CDR3 DNA sequence: TGTGCCAGCAGTGGCCCGGGACTAGCGGGAGGGCCAGAGACCCAGTACTTC. Its protein is CASSGPGLAGGPETQYF.

The V and J genes are TRBV5-1 and TRBJ2-5; TRBD1 matches 11 bases. The junction had 5 bases not matched to a gene; V was cut back by 4 bases and J by 3 bases. This CDR3 is 15 amino acids long. The germline V gene encodes CDR1 SGHRS and CDR2 YFSETQ. The CDR3 protein is CASSRWGQGEETQYF. The CDR3 nucleotides read TGCGCCAGCAGCCGCTGGGGACAGGGGGAAGAGACCCAGTACTTC.

V gene TRBV9 combines with J gene TRBJ2-7; D unclear. The V and J ends lost 2 bases and 3 bases respectively, with 9 bases between them. The CDR3 contains 13 residues. Germline V CDR1 and CDR2: SGDLS, YYNGEE. Here the CDR3 DNA reads TGTGCCAGCAGCGTTGAGGACGGCTACGAGCAGTACTTC. Translating gives CASSVEDGYEQYF.

V usage is TRBV11-3 and J usage is TRBJ2-2, with 14 bases identical to TRBD2. The CDR3 extends over 19 amino acids. CDR1 and CDR2 from the germline V gene are SGHNT and YENEEA. The junction had 6 bases not matched to a gene; V was cut back by 2 bases and J by 1 base. The CDR3 DNA follows: TGTGCCAGCAGCTTAACGGGACTAGCGGGAGAACGGAACACCGGGGAGCTGTTTTTT. This codes for CASSLTGLAGERNTGELFF.

V gene TRBV20-1 combines with J gene TRBJ1-3; no firm D call. Germline V CDR1 and CDR2: DFQATT, SNEGSKA (reference sequence). CDR3 length equals 11 residues. Trimming removed 3 bases from V and 7 bases from J, with 7 bases in between. In nucleotides, the CDR3 is TGCAGTGCTAGTAGAGGGAACACCATATATTTT. Translating it yields CSASRGNTIYF.

The chain recombines TRBV27 with TRBJ1-2, with TRBD1 as a possible D gene (6 bases). Trimming left V 3 bases short and J 1 base short, with 6 bases between. The germline V gene has CDR1 MNHEY and CDR2 SMNVEV (reference sequence). This CDR3 comprises 13 residues. The CDR3 coding sequence is TGTGCCAGCAGTTTCAGGGGTAACTATGGCTACACCTTC. Translated, it gives CASSFRGNYGYTF.

The genes are TRBV9 and TRBJ2-2, with D possibly matching TRBD2 (6 bases). Between the trimmed V and J ends, which lost 4 bases and 5 bases, there was a span of 15 bases. CDR3 size: 15 residues. CDR1 SGDLS and CDR2 YYNGEE come from the germline V gene. CDR3 protein: CASSLHGTQTGELFF. CDR3 in DNA: TGTGCCAGCAGCTTGCACGGGACTCAGACCGGGGAGCTGTTTTTT.

This clone has just a few counts. The V gene is TRBV5-1, the J gene TRBJ2-7, with 9 bases fitting TRBD2. The V segment lost 4 bases and the J segment 4 bases; nucleotides outside the gene matches: 6. The CDR3 loop spans 14 amino acids. Germline V CDR1 and CDR2: SGHRS, YFSETQ. The CDR3, as DNA: TGCGCCAGCAGCCCCGGGACTAGCATTTACGAGCAGTACTTC. It yields the protein CASSPGTSIYEQYF.